This T cell receptor (beta chain) was obtained from a study of shared clonotypes between healthy human individuals. Findings and caveats of the study: Richness estimates generally favored naive over memory subsets.

Produced via immunoSEQ multiplex PCR; TCRdb's table is partial and in-frame only. The sample lists roughly 700,000 clones; approximately 74% were seen once. V was pared by 5 bases and J by 6 bases, with 7 bases of the junction left unmatched. The CDR3 is 17 residues long. Germline CDR1 and CDR2: SEHNR and FQNEAQ (reference sequence). With regard to this clone: What it binds is unknown.

Donors comprised only Caucasian adults living in Nashville, Tennessee. The chain has TRBV7-9 and TRBJ2-2, with TRBD2 matching 15 bases. This receptor was taken from a woman aged 30 to 39 in good health. Sequenced material: memory CD4+ T cells sorted from blood. Subset defined: CD45RA-negative fraction. The CDR3, as DNA: TGTGCCAGCAGCATCGGACTAGCGGGAGGGCGTTCCGGGGAGCTGTTTTTT. This sequence encodes CASSIGLAGGRSGELFF.